These 27 T cell receptor beta chains originate from one sample sequenced in a study of breast tumors, draining lymph nodes, adjacent tissues. Axillary draining lymph nodes of breast cancer patients supplied the node samples. TCRdb used MiXCR to reprocess the multiplex PCR reads, holding one entry per CDR3 protein. The sample holds 80,000 to 130,000 distinct CDR3 sequences, less than 25% seen once. The sequenced material came from axillary lymph node tissue. The receptors come from a female donor with breast cancer. Some clones in this sample may be carry-over from other donors' samples.

Points on this clonotype: Lacking the conserved final phenylalanine or tryptophan, this CDR3 likely reflects a read error. The rearrangement links TRBV20-1 to TRBJ2-3; D perhaps matches TRBD2 (6 bases). The germline V gene has CDR1 DFQATT and CDR2 SNEGSKA (reference sequence). The CDR3 runs to 14 residues. In DNA form, the CDR3 reads TGCAGCCCCCGGCTAGCGCTGAGCACAGATACACAGTATGTT. Translating it yields CSPRLALSTDTQYV.

This clonotype was observed a few times. The chain has TRBV19 and TRBJ2-2, with D perhaps being TRBD1 or TRBD2 (5 bases each). The V gene lost 11 bases and the J gene lost 4 bases, with 11 bases spanning the gap. The CDR3 spans 12 residues. Per the germline V gene, CDR1 is LNHDA and CDR2 is SQIVND (reference sequence). CDR3: CAGGTRTGELFF. The CDR3 DNA reads as TGTGCCGGTGGGACCCGCACCGGGGAGCTGTTTTTT.

In this sample, this clonotype turned up many times. The rearrangement uses TRBV5-4 and TRBJ2-1; D is ambiguous. Germline V lookup: CDR1 SGHNT, CDR2 YYREEE (reference sequence). CDR3 length: 12 amino acids. Between the trimmed V and J ends, which lost 1 base and 7 bases, there was a span of 6 bases. CDR3 bases: TGTGCCAGCAGCTTGTCCTGGAATGAGCAGTTCTTC. Translation: CASSLSWNEQFF.

Many counts were recorded for this clonotype. This chain links TRBV20-1 with TRBJ1-2; D perhaps matches TRBD1 (5 bases). The germline V and J ends were trimmed by 5 bases and 7 bases, with 17 bases remaining between them. Germline assignment: CDR1 DFQATT and CDR2 SNEGSKA (reference sequence). The CDR3 totals 13 residues. The CDR3 region has the DNA TGCAGTGCTCCTTCCAGGGTATCAAGTGGCTACACCTTC. Translating it yields CSAPSRVSSGYTF.

The chain employs TRBV20-1 and TRBJ2-4, with D maybe TRBD2 (7 bases). The CDR3 length is 14 residues. V was cut by 3 bases and J by 6 bases, with 15 bases left in between. Looked up from germline, CDR1 is DFQATT and CDR2 is SNEGSKA (reference sequence). CDR3 protein: CSARGGGSLNIQYF. The CDR3 region has the DNA TGCAGTGCTAGGGGGGGCGGGAGCCTAAACATTCAGTACTTC.

This clonotype was found many times. The rearrangement uses TRBV6-1 and TRBJ2-5; 10 positions agree with TRBD1. The CDR3 is 15 residues long. Germline V gene lookup returns CDR1 MNHNS and CDR2 SASEGT. Trimming cost V 3 bases and J 4 bases; bases outside gene matches: 5. The CDR3 DNA follows: TGTGCCAGCAGTGAGTTTTGGACAGGGGGAGAGACCCAGTACTTC. Its protein is CASSEFWTGGETQYF.

Ten or more counts support this clonotype. The genes are TRBV2 and TRBJ1-2; 7 bases agree with TRBD1. V lost 2 bases, J lost 4 bases, and 7 bases stayed unmatched. The CDR3 runs to 15 residues. Germline assignment: CDR1 SNHLY and CDR2 FYNNEI. The CDR3: CASSESSRTGYGYTF. The CDR3 coding sequence is TGTGCCAGCAGTGAAAGTTCTCGGACAGGCTATGGCTACACCTTC.

This clonotype was found many times. This rearrangement joins TRBV11-2 to TRBJ2-1, with 10 bases fitting TRBD1. This CDR3 has 15 residues. The V gene's germline CDR1 is SGHAT and CDR2 FQNNGV. With 0 bases clipped from V and 7 bases from J, the junction kept 3 bases outside the gene matches. Here the CDR3 reads CASSLDRTGGNEQFF. CDR3 nucleotides: TGTGCCAGCAGCTTAGACCGGACAGGGGGGAATGAGCAGTTCTTC.

The J gene is TRBJ2-2, the V gene TRBV29-1, with 10 bases matching TRBD1. CDR1 and CDR2 (germline): SQVTM, ANQGSEA. The CDR3 spans 13 residues. V lost 6 bases and J lost 5; bases outside the gene matches: 3. CDR3: CSVGTGVTGELFF. The CDR3 coding sequence is TGCAGCGTAGGGACAGGGGTGACCGGGGAGCTGTTTTTT.

V and J are TRBV5-1 and TRBJ2-6, with a possible D match to TRBD1 (5 bases). This CDR3 region has 18 residues. Trimming took off 4 bases at V and 2 bases at J, with 19 bases between the two ends. Germline lookup yields CDR1 SGHRS and CDR2 YFSETQ. As DNA, the CDR3 is TGCGCCAGCAGCGTTAGACAGCCCCTGGGGACTGGGGCCAACGTCCTGACTTTC. Amino acids: CASSVRQPLGTGANVLTF.

This clonotype came up a few times. The V and J genes are TRBV12-3 or TRBV12-4 and TRBJ2-6; 7 bases line up with TRBD2. CDR3 length equals 16 residues. The V segment lost 3 bases and the J segment 4 bases; nucleotides outside the gene matches: 6. The CDR3 sequence is CASSLFGRAGANVLTF. For the CDR3, the DNA is TGTGCCAGCAGTTTGTTTGGGAGGGCCGGGGCCAACGTCCTGACTTTC.

This clonotype was counted many times. The chain joins TRBV4-1 to TRBJ1-2; 7 bases are shared with TRBD1. The trim removed 2 bases at V and 8 bases at J, leaving 8 bases unmatched. Germline CDR1 MGHRA, CDR2 YSYEKL. CDR3 length: 14 residues. The CDR3 bases are TGCGCCAGCAGCCAACTCAGGGAGGGGGCCGGCTACACCTTC. Protein: CASSQLREGAGYTF.

This clonotype was seen many times. The rearrangement links TRBV2 to TRBJ2-5; 11 bases line up with TRBD2. The germline gives CDR1 SNHLY, CDR2 FYNNEI. CDR3 length: 15 amino acids. The V gene end was trimmed by 6 bases and the J gene end by 9 bases; junction bases not matched to a gene: 12. DNA of the CDR3: TGTGCCAGCAGGGCGGGACTAGCGGACCCTGAGGCCCAGTACTTC. Encoded protein: CASRAGLADPEAQYF.

The chain employs TRBV30 and TRBJ1-6, with unresolved D. CDR3 length equals 16 residues. CDR1 is GTSNPN, CDR2 SVGIG, per germline (reference sequence). V lost 5 bases and J lost 0, with 14 bases in between. CDR3 nucleotide sequence: TGTGCCTGGGCCCCCCCAAAGAGCTCCTATAATTCACCCCTCCACTTT. This gives the protein CAWAPPKSSYNSPLHF.

This clonotype came up many times. The CDR3: CASSIRDRNYGYTF. As DNA, the CDR3 is TGCGCCAGCAGCATCCGGGACAGGAACTATGGCTACACCTTC. The chain is built from TRBV5-1 and TRBJ1-2; 8 bases line up with TRBD1. Trimming cost V 4 bases and J 2 bases; bases outside gene matches: 4. Germline assignment: CDR1 SGHRS and CDR2 YFSETQ. The CDR3 is 14 residues long.

In its sample, this clonotype was seen many times. This chain connects TRBV12-3 or TRBV12-4 to TRBJ2-5, with D unresolved. The CDR3 consists of 12 residues. The V and J ends lost 1 base and 6 bases respectively, with 6 bases between them. As DNA, the CDR3 is TGTGCCAGCAGTTTAGGGGGAAAGACCCAGTACTTC. Protein: CASSLGGKTQYF.

This clonotype was detected many times. This chain connects TRBV18 to TRBJ2-7; D might be TRBD1 (6 bases). Germline V lookup: CDR1 KGHSH, CDR2 LQKENI. This CDR3 has 14 amino acids. Trimming took 3 bases from V and 5 from J, leaving 14 bases between them. The CDR3 loop is CASSPTGSHDEQYF. CDR3 DNA sequence: TGTGCCAGCTCACCTACAGGGTCTCATGACGAGCAGTACTTC. The full variable domain, its missing parts supplied by reference TRBV18 and TRBJ2-7, is NAGVMQNPRHLVRRRGQEARLRCSPMKGHSHVYWYRQLPEEGLKFMVYLQKENIIDESGMPKERFSAEFPKEGPSILRIQQVVRGDSAAYFCASSPTGSHDEQYFGPGTRLTVT.

This clonotype was recorded many times. The J gene is TRBJ2-7, the V gene TRBV12-3 or TRBV12-4, with D perhaps matching TRBD1 (6 bases). Trimming removed 2 bases at V and 1 base at J, with 12 bases between. There are 15 residues in the CDR3. The CDR3 region has the DNA TGTGCCAGCAGTTTAAGGACAGTAAAATCCTACGAGCAGTACTTC. Protein sequence: CASSLRTVKSYEQYF.

The chain joins TRBV30 to TRBJ1-4; D is perhaps TRBD1 (6 bases). The CDR3 runs 13 residues. The V gene's germline CDR1 is GTSNPN and CDR2 SVGIG (reference sequence). Trimming pared 5 bases from V and 10 bases from J, leaving 17 bases between. CDR3 loop: CAWEGHPTRKLFF. The CDR3 coding sequence is TGTGCCTGGGAGGGACATCCCACGAGAAAACTGTTTTTT. Together with reference TRBV30 and TRBJ1-4, the CDR3 gives the full variable domain: SQTIHQWPATLVQPVGSPLSLECTVEGTSNPNLYWYRQAAGRGLQLLFYSVGIGQISSEVPQNLSASRPQDRQFILSSKKLLLSDSGFYLCAWEGHPTRKLFFGSGTQLSVL.

This clonotype was seen a single time. The chain carries TRBV7-9 and TRBJ1-1, with D uncertain. This CDR3 is 12 amino acids long. V was cut by 3 bases and J by 3 bases, with 5 bases left in between. Germline assignment: CDR1 SEHNR and CDR2 FQNEAQ (reference sequence). CDR3 DNA sequence: TGTGCCAGCAGCTTGGAATACACTGAAGCTTTCTTT. Protein sequence: CASSLEYTEAFF.

With regard to this clonotype: A much larger clone lies one base from this, so it may be a read error. The V gene is TRBV20-1, the J gene TRBJ1-4, with D hard to call. The germline V and J ends were trimmed by 6 bases and 3 bases, with 5 bases remaining between them. Per the germline V gene, CDR1 is DFQATT and CDR2 is SNEGSKA (reference sequence). The CDR3 covers 11 residues. CDR3 in DNA: TGCAGTGCGGGAGCTAATGAAAAACTGTTTTTT. Translation: CSAGANEKLFF.

This clonotype was counted ten times or more. The rearrangement links TRBV10-2 to TRBJ2-7; 8 bases map to TRBD1. J gave up 2 bases and V 0 bases, and 3 bases lay outside the gene matches. This CDR3 region has 15 residues. Germline CDR1 is WSHSY and CDR2 is SAAADI. DNA of the CDR3: TGCGCCAGCAGTGAGTCGACAGGGGTTCCCTACGAGCAGTACTTC. Translated, it gives CASSESTGVPYEQYF.

This clonotype was counted between two and nine times. The rearrangement links TRBV27 to TRBJ2-3; D is unresolved. Germline loops: CDR1 MNHEY, CDR2 SMNVEV (reference sequence). The CDR3 spans 13 residues. V gave up 2 bases and J gave up 2 bases, with 5 bases separating them. The CDR3 is CASSLTHTDTQYF. The CDR3 DNA sequence: TGTGCCAGCAGTTTAACCCACACAGATACGCAGTATTTT.

This clonotype occurred a few times. The J gene is TRBJ1-1, the V gene TRBV10-3; TRBD1 is a possible D gene (6 bases). CDR1 is ENHRY, CDR2 SYGVKD, per germline. The V gene lost 5 bases and the J gene lost 5 bases, with 33 bases spanning the gap. The CDR3 runs 20 residues. As DNA, the CDR3 is TGTGCCATCAGTTTTGGGGGCCCGGGACTGATGGGCAGGGGAGGGACTGAAGCTTTCTTT. Amino acids: CAISFGGPGLMGRGGTEAFF.

This clonotype was counted ten times or more. Compared with germline, one end of the junction differs, possibly owing to a read error. The gene calls are TRBV4-1 and TRBJ2-3; D is unclear. The CDR3 loop spans 13 amino acids. Germline V CDR1 and CDR2: MGHRA, YSYEKL. CDR3 in amino acids: CASSQLGSSSRDF. The CDR3 DNA reads TGCGCCAGCAGCCAGCTGGGATCTAGTTCACGGGATTTT.

The table lists this clonotype with many counts. This sequence joins TRBV2 and TRBJ2-1; TRBD2 aligns across 10 bases. The germline gives CDR1 SNHLY, CDR2 FYNNEI. Germline trimming cut 3 bases from V and 4 bases from J; bases unmatched to any gene: 3. The CDR3 sequence is 15 residues long. The CDR3 DNA is TGTGCCAGCAGTGACGGTAGCGGGAGGTACAATGAGCAGTTCTTC. Translated: CASSDGSGRYNEQFF.

The sample holds many counts of this clonotype. The chain carries TRBV7-8 and TRBJ2-7; 9 nucleotides agree with TRBD1. The CDR3 has 14 residues. J was trimmed by 6 bases and V by 2 bases; bases with no gene match: 5. CDR1 and CDR2 from the germline V gene are SGHVS and FQNEAQ. The CDR3 DNA reads as TGTGCCAGCAGCTTACTACAGGGGGCCGGCGAGCAGTACTTC. Amino acids: CASSLLQGAGEQYF. The variable domain in full, completed from reference TRBV7-8 and TRBJ2-7, reads GAGVSQSPRYKVAKRGQDVALRCDPISGHVSLFWYQQALGQGPEFLTYFQNEAQLDKSGLPSDRFFAERPEGSVSTLKIQRTQQEDSAVYLCASSLLQGAGEQYFGPGTRLTVT.